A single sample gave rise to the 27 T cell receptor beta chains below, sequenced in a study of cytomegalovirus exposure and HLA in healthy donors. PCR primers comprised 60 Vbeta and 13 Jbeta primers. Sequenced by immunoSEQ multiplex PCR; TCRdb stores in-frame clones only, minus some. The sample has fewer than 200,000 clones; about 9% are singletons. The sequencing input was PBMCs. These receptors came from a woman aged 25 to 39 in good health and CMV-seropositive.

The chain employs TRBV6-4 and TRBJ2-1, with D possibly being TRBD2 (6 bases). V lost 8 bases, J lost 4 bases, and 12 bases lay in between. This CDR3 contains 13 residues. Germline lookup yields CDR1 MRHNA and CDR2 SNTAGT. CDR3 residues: CASRGKGYNEQFF. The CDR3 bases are TGTGCCAGCCGCGGGAAAGGTTACAATGAGCAGTTCTTC.

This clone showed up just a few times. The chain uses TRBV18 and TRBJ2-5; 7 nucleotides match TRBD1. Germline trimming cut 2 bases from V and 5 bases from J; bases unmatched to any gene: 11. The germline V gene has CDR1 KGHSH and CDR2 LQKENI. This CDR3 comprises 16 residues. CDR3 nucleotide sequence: TGTGCCAGCTCACCAACGGAAAAGGGGGCAGGGGAGACCCAGTACTTC. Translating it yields CASSPTEKGAGETQYF.

The CDR3 spells CASSDIEGAQETQYF. DNA of the CDR3: TGCGCCAGCAGTGATATAGAGGGAGCACAAGAGACCCAGTACTTC. This rearrangement joins TRBV10-2 to TRBJ2-5; D may be TRBD2 (5 bases). Germline CDR1 is WSHSY and CDR2 is SAAADI. The ends were cut back, 3 bases at V and 2 bases at J, with 13 bases in the middle. CDR3 length: 15 amino acids.

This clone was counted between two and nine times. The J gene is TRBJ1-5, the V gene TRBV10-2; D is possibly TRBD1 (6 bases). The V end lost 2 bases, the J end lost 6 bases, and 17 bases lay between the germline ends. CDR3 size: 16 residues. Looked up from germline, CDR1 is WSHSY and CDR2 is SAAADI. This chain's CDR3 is CASSERKGVAVQPQHF. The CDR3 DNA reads TGCGCCAGCAGTGAGCGAAAGGGGGTCGCGGTTCAGCCCCAGCATTTT.

Here the CDR3 DNA reads TGTGCCAGCAGTGTCGATAGCGGGCAAGAGACCCAGTACTTC. This gives the protein CASSVDSGQETQYF. The chain links TRBV2 to TRBJ2-5; 7 bases align to TRBD2. The CDR3 runs 14 residues. Germline trimming cut 4 bases from V and 2 bases from J; bases unmatched to any gene: 4. Germline loops: CDR1 SNHLY, CDR2 FYNNEI.

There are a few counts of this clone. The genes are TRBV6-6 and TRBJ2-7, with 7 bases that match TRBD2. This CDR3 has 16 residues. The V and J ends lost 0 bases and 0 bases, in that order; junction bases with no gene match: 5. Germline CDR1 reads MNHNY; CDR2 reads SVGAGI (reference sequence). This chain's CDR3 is CASSYSFSGNSYEQYF. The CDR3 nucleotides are TGTGCCAGCAGTTACTCGTTCAGCGGGAACTCCTACGAGCAGTACTTC.

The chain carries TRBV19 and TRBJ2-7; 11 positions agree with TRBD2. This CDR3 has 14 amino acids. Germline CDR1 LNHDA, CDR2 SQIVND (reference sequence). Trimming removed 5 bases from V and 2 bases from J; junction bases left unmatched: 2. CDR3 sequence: CASSEGLAAYEQYF. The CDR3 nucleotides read TGTGCCAGTAGTGAGGGACTAGCGGCCTACGAGCAGTACTTC.

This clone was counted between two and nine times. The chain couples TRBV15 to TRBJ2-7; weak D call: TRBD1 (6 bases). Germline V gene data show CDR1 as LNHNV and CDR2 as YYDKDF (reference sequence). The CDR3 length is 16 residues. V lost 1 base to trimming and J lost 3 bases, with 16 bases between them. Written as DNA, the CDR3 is TGTGCCACCAGCAGAGCTCCCCCAGGGGTGAGCTACGAGCAGTACTTC. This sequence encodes CATSRAPPGVSYEQYF.

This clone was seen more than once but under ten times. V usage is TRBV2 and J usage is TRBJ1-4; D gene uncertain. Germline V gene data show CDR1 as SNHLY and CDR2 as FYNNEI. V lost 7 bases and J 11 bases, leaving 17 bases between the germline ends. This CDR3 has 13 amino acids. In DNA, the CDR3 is TGTGCCAGCACGCGGGCTAATTTAGGGAAACTGTTTTTT. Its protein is CASTRANLGKLFF.

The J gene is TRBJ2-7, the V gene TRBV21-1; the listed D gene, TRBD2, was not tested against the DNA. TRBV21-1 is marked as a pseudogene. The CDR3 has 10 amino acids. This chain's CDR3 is CASPPDEQYF. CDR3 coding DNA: TGTGCCAGCCCCCCCGACGAGCAGTACTTC.

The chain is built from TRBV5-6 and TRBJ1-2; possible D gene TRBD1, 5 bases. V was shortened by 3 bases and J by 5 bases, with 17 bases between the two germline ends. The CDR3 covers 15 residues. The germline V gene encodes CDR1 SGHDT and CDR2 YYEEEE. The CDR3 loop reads CASSSPLGDRYGYTF. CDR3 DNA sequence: TGTGCCAGCAGCTCGCCCCTAGGGGATAGGTATGGCTACACCTTC. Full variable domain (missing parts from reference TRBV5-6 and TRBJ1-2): DAGVTQSPTHLIKTRGQQVTLRCSPKSGHDTVSWYQQALGQGPQFIFQYYEEEERQRGNFPDRFSGHQFPNYSSELNVNALLLGDSALYLCASSSPLGDRYGYTFGSGTRLTVV.

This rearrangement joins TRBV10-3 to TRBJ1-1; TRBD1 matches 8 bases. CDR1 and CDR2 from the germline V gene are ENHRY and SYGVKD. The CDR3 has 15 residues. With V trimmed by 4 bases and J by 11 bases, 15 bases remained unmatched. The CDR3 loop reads CAISAPGQATIGAFF. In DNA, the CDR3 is TGTGCCATCAGTGCCCCGGGACAGGCGACAATCGGGGCTTTCTTT.

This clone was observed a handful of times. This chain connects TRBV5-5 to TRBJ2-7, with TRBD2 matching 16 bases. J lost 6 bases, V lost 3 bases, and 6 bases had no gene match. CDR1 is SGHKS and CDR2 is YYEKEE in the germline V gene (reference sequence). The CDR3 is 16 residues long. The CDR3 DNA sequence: TGTGCCAGCAGCTGGGGACTAGCGGGAGGGCCAGGCGAGCAGTACTTC. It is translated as CASSWGLAGGPGEQYF.

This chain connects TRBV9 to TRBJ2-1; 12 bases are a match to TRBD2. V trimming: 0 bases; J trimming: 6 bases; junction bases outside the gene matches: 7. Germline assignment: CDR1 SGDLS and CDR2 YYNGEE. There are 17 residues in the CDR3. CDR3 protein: CASSVALGTSGSNEQFF. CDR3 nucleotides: TGTGCCAGCAGCGTAGCGCTCGGGACTAGCGGGTCCAATGAGCAGTTCTTC.

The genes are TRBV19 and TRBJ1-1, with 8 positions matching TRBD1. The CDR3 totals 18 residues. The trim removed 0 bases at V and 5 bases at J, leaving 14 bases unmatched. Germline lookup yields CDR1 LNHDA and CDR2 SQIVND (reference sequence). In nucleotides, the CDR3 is TGTGCCAGTAGTATAGATATAGCCCGCGGCAGGGGGCTAACTGAAGCTTTCTTT. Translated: CASSIDIARGRGLTEAFF.

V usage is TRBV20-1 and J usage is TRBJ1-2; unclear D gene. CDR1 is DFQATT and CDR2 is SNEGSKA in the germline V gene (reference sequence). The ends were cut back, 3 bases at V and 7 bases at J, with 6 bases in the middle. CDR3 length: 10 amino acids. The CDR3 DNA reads TGCAGTGCTAGCGGGGTTGGCTACACCTTC. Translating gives CSASGVGYTF.

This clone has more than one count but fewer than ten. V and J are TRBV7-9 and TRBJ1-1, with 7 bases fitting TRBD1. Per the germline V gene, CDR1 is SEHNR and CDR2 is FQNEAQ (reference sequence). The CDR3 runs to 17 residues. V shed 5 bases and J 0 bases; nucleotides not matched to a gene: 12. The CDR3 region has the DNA TGTGCCAGCAGCAGGCGACAGGGACCATATCTGAACACTGAAGCTTTCTTT. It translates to CASSRRQGPYLNTEAFF.

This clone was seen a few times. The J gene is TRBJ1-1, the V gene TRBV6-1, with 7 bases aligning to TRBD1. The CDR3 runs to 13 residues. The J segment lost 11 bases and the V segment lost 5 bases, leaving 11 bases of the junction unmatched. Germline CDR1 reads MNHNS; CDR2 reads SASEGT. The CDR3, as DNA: TGTGCCAGCAGTCCGGAGGGAGACAGGGTGGCTTTCTTT. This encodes CASSPEGDRVAFF.

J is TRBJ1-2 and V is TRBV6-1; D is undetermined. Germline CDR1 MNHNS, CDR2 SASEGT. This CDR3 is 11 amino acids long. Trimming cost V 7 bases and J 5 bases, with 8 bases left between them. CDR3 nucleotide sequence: TGTGCCAGCAATAACGGGTATGGCTACACCTTC. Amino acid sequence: CASNNGYGYTF.

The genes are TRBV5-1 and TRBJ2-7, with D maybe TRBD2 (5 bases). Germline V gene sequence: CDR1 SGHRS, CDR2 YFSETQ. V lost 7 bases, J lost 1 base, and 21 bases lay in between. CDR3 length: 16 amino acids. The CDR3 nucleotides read TGCGCCAGCTCCCTCGGTCTAGTAGCGTCGTCCTACGAGCAGTACTTC. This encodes CASSLGLVASSYEQYF.

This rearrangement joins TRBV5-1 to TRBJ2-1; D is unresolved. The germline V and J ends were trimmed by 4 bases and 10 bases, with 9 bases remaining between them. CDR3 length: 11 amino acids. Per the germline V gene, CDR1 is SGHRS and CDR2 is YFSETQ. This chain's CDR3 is CASSNLQEQFF. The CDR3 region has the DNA TGCGCCAGCAGCAACCTACAGGAGCAGTTCTTC.

DNA for the CDR3: TGTGCCAGCAGCTTAGCCCCGGGACGGGGGAACTATGGCTACACCTTC. This translates into CASSLAPGRGNYGYTF. The genes are TRBV11-2 and TRBJ1-2, with D possibly TRBD1 on 5 matching bases. From germline, CDR1 is SGHAT and CDR2 FQNNGV. The CDR3 extends over 16 amino acids. Trimming took off 1 base at V and 2 bases at J, with 14 bases between the two ends.

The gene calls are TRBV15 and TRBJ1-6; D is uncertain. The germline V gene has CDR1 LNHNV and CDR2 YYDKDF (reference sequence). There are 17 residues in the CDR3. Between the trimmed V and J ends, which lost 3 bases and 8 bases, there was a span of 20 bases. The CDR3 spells CATSSRLGFLLDSPLHF. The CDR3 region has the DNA TGTGCCACCAGCAGCCGACTAGGGTTTTTATTGGATTCACCCCTCCACTTT.

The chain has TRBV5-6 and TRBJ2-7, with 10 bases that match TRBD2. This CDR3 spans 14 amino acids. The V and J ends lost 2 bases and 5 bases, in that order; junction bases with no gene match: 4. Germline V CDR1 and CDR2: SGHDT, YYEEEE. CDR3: CASSFSGRVDEQYF. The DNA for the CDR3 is TGTGCCAGCAGCTTCAGCGGGAGGGTTGACGAGCAGTACTTC. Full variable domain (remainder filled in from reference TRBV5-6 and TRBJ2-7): DAGVTQSPTHLIKTRGQQVTLRCSPKSGHDTVSWYQQALGQGPQFIFQYYEEEERQRGNFPDRFSGHQFPNYSSELNVNALLLGDSALYLCASSFSGRVDEQYFGPGTRLTVT.

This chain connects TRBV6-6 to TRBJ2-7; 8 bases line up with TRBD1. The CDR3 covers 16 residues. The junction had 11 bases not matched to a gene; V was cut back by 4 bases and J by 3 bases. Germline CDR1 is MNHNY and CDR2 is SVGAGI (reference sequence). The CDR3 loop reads CASSSSGTGKIYEQYF. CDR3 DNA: TGTGCCAGCAGTTCCTCGGGGACAGGCAAAATCTACGAGCAGTACTTC.

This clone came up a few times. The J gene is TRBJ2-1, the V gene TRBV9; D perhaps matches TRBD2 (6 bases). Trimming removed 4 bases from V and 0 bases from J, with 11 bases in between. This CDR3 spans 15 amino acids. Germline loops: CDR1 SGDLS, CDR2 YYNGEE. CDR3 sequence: CASSIIAASYNEQFF. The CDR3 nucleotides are TGTGCCAGCAGCATCATAGCGGCCTCCTACAATGAGCAGTTCTTC.

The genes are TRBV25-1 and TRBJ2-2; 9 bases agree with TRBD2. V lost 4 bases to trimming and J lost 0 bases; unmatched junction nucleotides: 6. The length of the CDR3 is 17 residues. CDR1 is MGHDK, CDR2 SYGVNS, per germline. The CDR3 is CASSGPGLAANTGELFF. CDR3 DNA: TGTGCCAGCAGTGGGCCGGGACTAGCTGCGAACACCGGGGAGCTGTTTTTT.